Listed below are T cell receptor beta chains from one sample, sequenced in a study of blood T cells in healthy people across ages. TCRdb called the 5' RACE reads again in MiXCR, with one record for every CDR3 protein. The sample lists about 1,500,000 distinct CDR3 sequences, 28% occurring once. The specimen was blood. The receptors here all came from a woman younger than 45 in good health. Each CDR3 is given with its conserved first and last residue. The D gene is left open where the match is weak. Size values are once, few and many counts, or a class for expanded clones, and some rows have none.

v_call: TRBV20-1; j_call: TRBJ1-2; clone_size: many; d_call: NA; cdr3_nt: TGCAGTGCCGACGGCGCAGGCAACTATGGCTACACCTTC; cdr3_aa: CSADGAGNYGYTF
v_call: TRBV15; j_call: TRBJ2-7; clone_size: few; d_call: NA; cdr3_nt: TGTGCCACCAGCAGAGATCTCCTAGGCGAGCAGTACTTC; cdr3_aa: CATSRDLLGEQYF
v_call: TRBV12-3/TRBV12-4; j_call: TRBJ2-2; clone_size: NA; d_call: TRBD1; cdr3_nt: TGTGCCAGCAGTTTCGCCAGGGGGACCGGGGAGCTGTTTTTT; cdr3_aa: CASSFARGTGELFF
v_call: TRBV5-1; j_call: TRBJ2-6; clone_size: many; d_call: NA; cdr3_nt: TGCGCCAGCAGCATGCCTTCTGGGGCCAACGTCCTGACTTTC; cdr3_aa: CASSMPSGANVLTF
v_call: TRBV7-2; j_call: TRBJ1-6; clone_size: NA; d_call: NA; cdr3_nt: TGTGCCAGCAGCTTTAAGGGGGGGAATTCACCCCTCCACTTT; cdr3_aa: CASSFKGGNSPLHF
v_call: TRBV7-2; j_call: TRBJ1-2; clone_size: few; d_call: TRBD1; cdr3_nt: TGTGCCAGCAGCTCGGGACAGGGACCGAACTATGGCTACACCTTC; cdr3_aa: CASSSGQGPNYGYTF
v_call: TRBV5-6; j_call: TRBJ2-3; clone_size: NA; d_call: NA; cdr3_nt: TGTGCCAGCAGCTCCGGACCCTCTATCACAGATACGCAGTATTTT; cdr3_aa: CASSSGPSITDTQYF
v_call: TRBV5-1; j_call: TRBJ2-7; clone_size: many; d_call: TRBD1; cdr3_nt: TGCGCCAGCTCCATGACAGGGATAGACGAGCAGTACTTC; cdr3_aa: CASSMTGIDEQYF
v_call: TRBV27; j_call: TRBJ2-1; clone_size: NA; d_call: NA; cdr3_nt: TGTGCCAGCAGTTCTCTAGTAGTTGGGGATTTCAATGAGCAGTTCTTC; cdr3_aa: CASSSLVVGDFNEQFF
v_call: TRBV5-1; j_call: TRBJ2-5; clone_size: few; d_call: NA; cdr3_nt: TGCGCCAGCAACCCCGGGACCCAAGAGACCCAGTACTTC; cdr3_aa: CASNPGTQETQYF
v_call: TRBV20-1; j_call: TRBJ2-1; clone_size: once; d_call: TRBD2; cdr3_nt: TGCAGTGCACCCGGGACTATCGGGGGGTCCAATGAGCAGTTCTTC; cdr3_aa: CSAPGTIGGSNEQFF
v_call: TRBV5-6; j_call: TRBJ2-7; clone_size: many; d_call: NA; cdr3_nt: TGTGCCAGCAGGTCGACAGCTACCTACGAGCAGTACTTC; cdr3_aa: CASRSTATYEQYF
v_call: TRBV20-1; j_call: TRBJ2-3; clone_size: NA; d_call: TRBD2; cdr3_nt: TGCAGTGCTTATCTCGGGACTAGGGCTACATCAGATACGCAGTATTTT; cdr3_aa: CSAYLGTRATSDTQYF
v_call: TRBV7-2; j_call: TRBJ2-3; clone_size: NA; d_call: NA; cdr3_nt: TGTGCCAGCAGCTTAGAGCAGGGGAAGACAGATACGCAGTATTTT; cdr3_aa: CASSLEQGKTDTQYF
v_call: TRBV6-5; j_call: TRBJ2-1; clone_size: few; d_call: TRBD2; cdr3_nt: TGTGCCAGCAGTTACTCGAGGACTAGCGGGAACAATGAGCAGTTCTTC; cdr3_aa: CASSYSRTSGNNEQFF
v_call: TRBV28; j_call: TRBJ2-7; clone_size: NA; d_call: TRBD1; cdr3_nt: TGTGCCACCGGGACAGGTGGTGGGTACGAGCAGTACTTC; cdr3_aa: CATGTGGGYEQYF
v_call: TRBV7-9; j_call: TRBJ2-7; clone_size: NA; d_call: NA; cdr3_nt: TGTGCCAGCAGCGCGGACTCTCTCGGCGCCTACGAGCAGTACTTC; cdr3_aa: CASSADSLGAYEQYF
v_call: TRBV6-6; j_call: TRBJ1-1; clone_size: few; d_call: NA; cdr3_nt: TGTGCCAGTATTATAGAACAGAGAAAAGCTTTCTTT; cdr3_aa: CASIIEQRKAFF
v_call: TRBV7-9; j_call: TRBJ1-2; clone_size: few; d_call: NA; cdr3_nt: TGTGCCAGCAGCTTAGGGAACACACCTGGCTACACCTTC; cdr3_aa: CASSLGNTPGYTF
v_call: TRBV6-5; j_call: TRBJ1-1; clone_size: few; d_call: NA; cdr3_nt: TGTGCCAGCATGTCGGGTAACACTGAAGCTTTCTTT; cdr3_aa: CASMSGNTEAFF
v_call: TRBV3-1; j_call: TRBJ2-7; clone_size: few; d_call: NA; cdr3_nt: TGTGCCAGCAGCCACGGGCGGTTTTCTTCCTACGAGCAGTACTTC; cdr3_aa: CASSHGRFSSYEQYF
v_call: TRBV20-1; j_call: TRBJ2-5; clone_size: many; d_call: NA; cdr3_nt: TGCAGTGCTAGTAGGACCGTACAAGAGACCCAGTACTTC; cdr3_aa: CSASRTVQETQYF
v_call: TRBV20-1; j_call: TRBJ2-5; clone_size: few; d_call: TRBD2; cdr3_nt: TGCGGTGCTAGAGAGGGCGGGGGAGGGAAAGAGACCCAGTACTTC; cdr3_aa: CGAREGGGGKETQYF
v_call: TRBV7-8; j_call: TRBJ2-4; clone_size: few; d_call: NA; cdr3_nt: TGTGCCAGCAGCCGGCGGGACAGCAAAAACATTCAGTACTTC; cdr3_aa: CASSRRDSKNIQYF
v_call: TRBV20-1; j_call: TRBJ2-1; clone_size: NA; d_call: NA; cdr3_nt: TGCAGTGCTAGAGATTCCGCAAGCTCCTACAATGAGCAGTTCTTC; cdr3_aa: CSARDSASSYNEQFF
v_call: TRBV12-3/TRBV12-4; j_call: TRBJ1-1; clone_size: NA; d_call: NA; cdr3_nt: TGTGCCAGCAGGGGGAAAAGGGAGACTGAAGCTTTCTTT; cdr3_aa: CASRGKRETEAFF
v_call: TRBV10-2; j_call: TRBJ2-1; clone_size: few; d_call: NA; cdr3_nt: TGCGCCGGCAGTTCGGACACAACCTACAATGAGCAGTTCTTC; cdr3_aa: CAGSSDTTYNEQFF
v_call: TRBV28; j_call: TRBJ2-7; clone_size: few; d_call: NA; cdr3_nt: TGTGCCAGCAGTTTAGACCAGCGGGCCCAGAGCGAGCAGTACTTC; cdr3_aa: CASSLDQRAQSEQYF
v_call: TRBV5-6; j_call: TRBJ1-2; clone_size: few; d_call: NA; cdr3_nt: TGTGCCAGCAGCTTGGCAGGGAAGTACTTCTATGGCTACACCTTC; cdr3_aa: CASSLAGKYFYGYTF
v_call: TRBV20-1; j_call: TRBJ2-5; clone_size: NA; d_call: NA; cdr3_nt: TGCAGTGCTAGAGCCACCGGGGTAGGTGGGATGGAGACCCAGTACTTC; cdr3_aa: CSARATGVGGMETQYF
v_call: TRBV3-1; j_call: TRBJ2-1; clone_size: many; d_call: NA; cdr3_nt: TGTGCCAGCAGCCAATGGGGGGAAGCCTACAATGAGCAGTTCTTC; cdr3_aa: CASSQWGEAYNEQFF